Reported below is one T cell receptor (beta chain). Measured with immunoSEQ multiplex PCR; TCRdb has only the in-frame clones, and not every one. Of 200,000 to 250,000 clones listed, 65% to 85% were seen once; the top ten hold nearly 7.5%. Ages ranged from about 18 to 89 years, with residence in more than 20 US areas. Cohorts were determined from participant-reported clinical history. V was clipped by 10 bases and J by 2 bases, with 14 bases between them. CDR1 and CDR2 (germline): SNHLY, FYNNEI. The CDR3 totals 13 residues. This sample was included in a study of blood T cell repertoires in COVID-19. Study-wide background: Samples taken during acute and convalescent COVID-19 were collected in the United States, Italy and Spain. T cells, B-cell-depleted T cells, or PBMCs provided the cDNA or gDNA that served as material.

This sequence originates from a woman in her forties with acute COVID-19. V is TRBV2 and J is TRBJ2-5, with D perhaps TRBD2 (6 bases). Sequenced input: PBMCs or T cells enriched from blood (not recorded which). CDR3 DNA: TGTGCCACCCAATCGGGGGTTCAAGAGACCCAGTACTTC. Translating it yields CATQSGVQETQYF.